The 13 T cell receptor beta chains listed next were all sequenced from one sample in a study of T-cell reconstitution after alpha-beta-depleted transplantation in children. Library preparation (for TCRbeta) was performed with unique molecular identifiers. TCRdb reprocessed the PCR reads with MiXCR, giving one entry per CDR3 protein. The table lists approximately 350,000 distinct CDR3 sequences, around 16% of them singletons. Sequencing was performed on PBMCs, mostly from graft donor cells, taken 360 days after TCRalphabeta/CD19-depleted stem cell transplant. All receptors derive from a male patient aged 2 to 9 who had a stem cell transplant for acute lymphoblastic leukemia, so the T cells may come from the graft donor.

J is TRBJ1-6 and V is TRBV28; no clear D. Germline V CDR1 and CDR2: MDHEN, SYDVKM. The CDR3 spans 14 residues. Between the trimmed V and J ends, which lost 4 bases and 4 bases, there was a span of 8 bases. This chain's CDR3 is CASSSTVYNSPLHF. As DNA, the CDR3 is TGTGCCAGCAGTTCCACAGTTTATAATTCACCCCTCCACTTT.

Only a few counts were recorded for this clonotype. V is TRBV20-1 and J is TRBJ2-1; 7 nucleotides agree with TRBD2. The CDR3 sequence is 14 residues long. V was pared by 6 bases and J by 9 bases, with 14 bases of the junction left unmatched. Germline V gene lookup returns CDR1 DFQATT and CDR2 SNEGSKA (reference sequence). In nucleotides, the CDR3 is TGCAGTGCCACAGTAGGACTAGATGTCGGTGAGCAGTTCTTC. As protein: CSATVGLDVGEQFF.

V and J are TRBV20-1 and TRBJ2-1; 7 nucleotides match TRBD2. The ends lost 0 bases at V and 1 base at J; junction bases unmatched: 6. Germline V gene sequence: CDR1 DFQATT, CDR2 SNEGSKA (reference sequence). The CDR3 runs to 16 residues. As DNA, the CDR3 is TGCAGTGCTAGAGATGGTGGCGGGAGTTCCTACAATGAGCAGTTCTTC. This sequence encodes CSARDGGGSSYNEQFF.

CDR3: CASSVASPAEQYF. The CDR3 DNA is TGTGCCAGCAGCGTAGCGAGCCCAGCCGAGCAGTACTTC. The chain employs TRBV9 and TRBJ2-7; D is uncertain. The CDR3 extends over 13 amino acids. V lost 0 bases and J 6 bases, leaving 10 bases between the germline ends. Germline loops: CDR1 SGDLS, CDR2 YYNGEE.

The rearrangement links TRBV20-1 to TRBJ2-1, with 10 bases fitting TRBD2. The germline gives CDR1 DFQATT, CDR2 SNEGSKA (reference sequence). V shed 4 bases and J 10 bases; nucleotides not matched to a gene: 7. The CDR3 has 13 amino acids. The CDR3 protein is CSAKSGRAWEQFF. For the CDR3, the DNA is TGCAGTGCTAAAAGCGGGAGGGCCTGGGAGCAGTTCTTC.

A few counts support this clonotype. The chain employs TRBV4-3 and TRBJ2-3, with D maybe TRBD1 (5 bases). CDR1 and CDR2 (germline): LGHNA, YSLEER. Trimming pared 4 bases from V and 2 bases from J, leaving 13 bases between. The CDR3 runs to 15 residues. The CDR3 bases are TGCGCCAGCAGCCTAAGACAGACCTCCACAGATACGCAGTATTTT. Residues: CASSLRQTSTDTQYF.

The CDR3 DNA reads TGTGCCAGCAGTGTTTCGGGACAGACTGAAAAACTGTTTTTT. Translated: CASSVSGQTEKLFF. V is TRBV6-1 and J is TRBJ1-4; 7 nucleotides align to TRBD1. Losses at the gene ends were 4 bases for V and 7 bases for J; bases not matched to a gene: 6. This CDR3 spans 14 amino acids. CDR1 is MNHNS, CDR2 SASEGT, per germline.

This chain connects TRBV7-6 to TRBJ2-1; TRBD2 agrees at 9 bases. Germline V gene data show CDR1 as SGHVS and CDR2 as FNYEAQ. This CDR3 is 17 amino acids long. The J segment lost 4 bases and the V segment lost 5 bases, leaving 12 bases of the junction unmatched. CDR3 sequence reads: CASSSTIAGAAYNEQFF. The CDR3 region has the DNA TGTGCCAGCAGCAGCACAATAGCGGGAGCCGCATACAATGAGCAGTTCTTC.

In this sample, this clonotype turned up many times. The CDR3 bases are TGTGCCAGCAGTCGGGGCTACGAGCAGTACTTC. Amino acid sequence: CASSRGYEQYF. The J gene is TRBJ2-7, the V gene TRBV6-5; weak D call: TRBD2 (5 bases). Germline lookup yields CDR1 MNHEY and CDR2 SVGAGI. The CDR3 is made up of 11 amino acids. Trimming shortened V by 5 bases and J by 3 bases, and 5 bases separated the two germline ends.

This clonotype occurred a few times. The rearrangement joins TRBV7-9 to TRBJ1-1; tentatively, D is TRBD1 (5 bases). CDR3 length: 15 residues. Trimming removed 5 bases at V and 6 bases at J, with 19 bases between. Germline CDR1 is SEHNR and CDR2 is FQNEAQ (reference sequence). This CDR3 reads CASSPGNRLGAEAFF. CDR3 bases: TGTGCCAGCAGCCCGGGGAACAGACTAGGGGCTGAAGCTTTCTTT.

The rearrangement uses TRBV12-3 or TRBV12-4 and TRBJ2-1; D might be TRBD2 (5 bases). Trimming took off 5 bases at V and 7 bases at J, with 15 bases between the two ends. There are 14 residues in the CDR3. The CDR3 spells CASSDQLGSNEQFF. In DNA form, the CDR3 reads TGTGCCAGCAGTGACCAACTAGGTTCGAATGAGCAGTTCTTC.

This clonotype was detected a few times. J is TRBJ2-3 and V is TRBV15; D possibly corresponds to TRBD1 (6 bases). Looked up from germline, CDR1 is LNHNV and CDR2 is YYDKDF (reference sequence). Trimming pared 4 bases from V and 8 bases from J, leaving 10 bases between. This CDR3 has 12 amino acids. CDR3 loop: CATSIQGGTQYF. DNA of the CDR3: TGTGCCACCAGCATACAGGGCGGTACGCAGTATTTT.

This clonotype was picked up a small number of times. The chain couples TRBV14 to TRBJ1-2; no firm D call. This CDR3 comprises 14 residues. CDR1 is SGHDN, CDR2 FVKESK, per germline. Between the trimmed V and J ends, which lost 1 base and 3 bases, there was a span of 9 bases. CDR3 in amino acids: CASSQVPLDYGYTF. In DNA form, the CDR3 reads TGTGCCAGCAGCCAAGTGCCTCTAGACTATGGCTACACCTTC.